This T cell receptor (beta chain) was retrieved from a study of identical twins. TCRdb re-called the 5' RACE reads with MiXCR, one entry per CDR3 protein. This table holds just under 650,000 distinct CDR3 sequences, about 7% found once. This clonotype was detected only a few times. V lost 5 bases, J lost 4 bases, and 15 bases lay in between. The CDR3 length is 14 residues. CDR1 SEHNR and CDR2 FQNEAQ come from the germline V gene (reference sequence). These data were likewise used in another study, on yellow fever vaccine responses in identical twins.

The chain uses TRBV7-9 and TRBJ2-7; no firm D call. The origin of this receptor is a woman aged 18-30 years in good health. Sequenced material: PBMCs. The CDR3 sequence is CASSPPITPYEQYF. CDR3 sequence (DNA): TGTGCCAGCAGCCCGCCCATAACCCCTTACGAGCAGTACTTC. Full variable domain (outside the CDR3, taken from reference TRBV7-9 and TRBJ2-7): DTGVSQNPRHKITKRGQNVTFRCDPISEHNRLYWYRQTLGQGPEFLTYFQNEAQLEKSRLLSDRFSAERPKGSFSTLEIQRTEQGDSAMYLCASSPPITPYEQYFGPGTRLTVT.